What follows are 11 T cell receptor beta chains derived from one specimen sequenced in a study of blood T cell repertoires in COVID-19. Method: immunoSEQ multiplex PCR; TCRdb's copy keeps in-frame clones and lacks some. The top ten hold 8.5% to 10% of the sample, which has about 310,000 clones, roughly 86% seen once. Sequencing was performed on PBMCs or T cells enriched from blood (not recorded which). These receptors were collected from a woman aged 18 to 35 who had recovered from COVID-19.

The sample holds one count of this clone. This chain links TRBV12-5 with TRBJ1-6; D remains unclear. V was cut by 8 bases and J by 3 bases, with 8 bases left in between. Germline CDR1 reads LGHNT; CDR2 reads FRNRAP. CDR3 size: 13 residues. In nucleotides, the CDR3 is TGTGCTAGTTCCACAGACTATAATTCACCCCTCCACTTT. It translates to CASSTDYNSPLHF.

This clone was counted a few times. The chain carries TRBV2 and TRBJ2-7; 8 bases fit TRBD2. The germline V gene has CDR1 SNHLY and CDR2 FYNNEI. The CDR3 totals 14 residues. J gave up 5 bases and V 3 bases, and 6 bases lay outside the gene matches. CDR3 sequence: CASSDGAGVDEQYF. The CDR3 nucleotides are TGTGCCAGCAGTGATGGAGCGGGAGTCGACGAGCAGTACTTC.

The V and J genes are TRBV15 and TRBJ2-1; tentative D call: TRBD2 (6 bases). V was trimmed by 1 base and J by 3 bases, leaving 13 bases between them. The CDR3 loop spans 16 amino acids. The germline CDR1 and CDR2 sequences are LNHNV and YYDKDF (reference sequence). The CDR3 spells CATSRGVSGNYNEQFF. CDR3 coding DNA: TGTGCCACCAGCAGAGGTGTTAGCGGTAACTACAATGAGCAGTTCTTC.

The V gene is TRBV4-3, the J gene TRBJ2-7, with TRBD1 matching over 7 bases. Germline CDR1 LGHNA, CDR2 YSLEER. This CDR3 is 14 amino acids long. Trimming took 3 bases from V and 0 from J; bases not matched to a gene: 2. The CDR3 DNA follows: TGCGCCAGCAGCCAGCGACAGGGCTCCTACGAGCAGTACTTC. This sequence encodes CASSQRQGSYEQYF.

V and J are TRBV20-1 and TRBJ2-3; D may be TRBD2 (6 bases). This CDR3 is built from 10 residues. From germline, CDR1 is DFQATT and CDR2 SNEGSKA (reference sequence). V was pared by 7 bases and J by 11 bases, with 13 bases between. The CDR3 protein is CSEGGEKQYF. The CDR3, as DNA: TGCAGTGAGGGCGGGGAGAAGCAGTATTTT.

V is TRBV28 and J is TRBJ2-4; D is uncertain. The germline V gene has CDR1 MDHEN and CDR2 SYDVKM. The CDR3 runs 12 residues. Trimming removed 6 bases at V and 4 bases at J, with 7 bases between. CDR3 region: CASSPVKNIQYF. The DNA for the CDR3 is TGTGCCAGCAGCCCCGTGAAAAACATTCAGTACTTC. The full variable domain, its missing parts supplied by reference TRBV28 and TRBJ2-4, is DVKVTQSSRYLVKRTGEKVFLECVQDMDHENMFWYRQDPGLGLRLIYFSYDVKMKEKGDIPEGYSVSREKKERFSLILESASTNQTSMYLCASSPVKNIQYFGAGTRLSVL.

V is TRBV18 and J is TRBJ1-1; 7 bases are shared with TRBD1. This CDR3 spans 14 amino acids. Germline CDR1 and CDR2: KGHSH and LQKENI. J was trimmed by 4 bases and V by 6 bases; bases with no gene match: 8. The CDR3 nucleotides are TGTGCCAGCTCGCAAGACAGGGTGGGCACTGAAGCTTTCTTT. The encoded protein is CASSQDRVGTEAFF.

V usage is TRBV5-1 and J usage is TRBJ1-1; tentative D call: TRBD1 (6 bases). Trimming removed 0 bases from V and 6 bases from J, with 21 bases in between. The CDR3 is 17 amino acids. Germline CDR1 and CDR2: SGHRS and YFSETQ. The CDR3 sequence: CASSLEGRGGSEAEAFF. The CDR3 DNA reads as TGCGCCAGCAGCTTGGAAGGGCGAGGGGGATCTGAGGCTGAAGCTTTCTTT. Combining the CDR3 with reference TRBV5-1 and TRBJ1-1 gives the whole variable domain KAGVTQTPRYLIKTRGQQVTLSCSPISGHRSVSWYQQTPGQGLQFLFEYFSETQRNKGNFPGRFSGRQFSNSRSEMNVSTLELGDSALYLCASSLEGRGGSEAEAFFGQGTRLTVV.

This clone has more than one count but fewer than ten. V and J are TRBV5-8 and TRBJ2-7; a possible D gene is TRBD1 (5 bases). Germline assignment: CDR1 SGHTS and CDR2 YDEGEE. The CDR3 has 16 amino acids. V was clipped by 0 bases and J by 6 bases, with 19 bases between them. The CDR3 reads CASSLAGAGPLVEQYF. The CDR3 coding sequence is TGTGCCAGCAGCTTGGCTGGGGCAGGACCCCTCGTCGAGCAGTACTTC.

The rearrangement links TRBV6-6 to TRBJ2-1; possible D gene TRBD2, 5 bases. V was trimmed by 0 bases and J by 7 bases, leaving 10 bases between them. This CDR3 is 14 amino acids long. Germline CDR1 and CDR2: MNHNY and SVGAGI (reference sequence). For the CDR3, the DNA is TGTGCCAGCAGTTACTCGTCCGGGGATAATGAGCAGTTCTTC. It specifies CASSYSSGDNEQFF.

The rearrangement joins TRBV27 to TRBJ1-2; D ambiguous. Germline-derived CDR1 and CDR2 are MNHEY and SMNVEV (reference sequence). This CDR3 comprises 16 residues. Trimming shortened V by 9 bases and J by 2 bases, and 22 bases separated the two germline ends. The CDR3 protein is CASFSSRGSGNYGYTF. In DNA form, the CDR3 reads TGTGCCAGTTTTTCGAGCCGGGGAAGTGGCAACTATGGCTACACCTTC.